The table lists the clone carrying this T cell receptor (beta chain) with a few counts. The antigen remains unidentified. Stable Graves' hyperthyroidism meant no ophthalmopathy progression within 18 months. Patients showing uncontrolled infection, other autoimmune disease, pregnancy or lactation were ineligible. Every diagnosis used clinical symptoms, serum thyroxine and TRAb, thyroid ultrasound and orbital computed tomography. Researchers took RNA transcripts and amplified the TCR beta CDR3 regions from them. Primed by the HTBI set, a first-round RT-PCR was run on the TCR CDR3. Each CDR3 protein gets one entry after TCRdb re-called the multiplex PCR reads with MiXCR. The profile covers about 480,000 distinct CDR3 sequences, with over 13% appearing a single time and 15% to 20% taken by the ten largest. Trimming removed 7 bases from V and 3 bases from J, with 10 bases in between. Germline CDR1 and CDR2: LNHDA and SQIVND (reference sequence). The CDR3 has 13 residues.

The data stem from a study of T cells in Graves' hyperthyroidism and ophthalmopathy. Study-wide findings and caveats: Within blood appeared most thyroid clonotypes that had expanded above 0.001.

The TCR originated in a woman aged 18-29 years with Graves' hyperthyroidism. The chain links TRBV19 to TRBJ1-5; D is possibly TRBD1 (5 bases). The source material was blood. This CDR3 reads CASIPGPNQPQHF. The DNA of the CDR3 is TGTGCCAGTATCCCGGGGCCCAATCAGCCCCAGCATTTT.